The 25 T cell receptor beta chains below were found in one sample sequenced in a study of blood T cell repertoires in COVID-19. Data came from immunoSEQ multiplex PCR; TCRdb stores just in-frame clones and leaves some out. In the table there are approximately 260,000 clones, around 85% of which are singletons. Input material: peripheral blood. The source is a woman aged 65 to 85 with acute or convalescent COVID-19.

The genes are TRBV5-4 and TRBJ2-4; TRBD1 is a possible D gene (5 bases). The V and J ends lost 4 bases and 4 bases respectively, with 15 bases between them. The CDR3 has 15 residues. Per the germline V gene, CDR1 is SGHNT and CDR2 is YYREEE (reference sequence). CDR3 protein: CASSDPTGLKNIQYF. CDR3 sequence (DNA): TGTGCCAGCAGCGACCCTACAGGATTAAAAAACATTCAGTACTTC.

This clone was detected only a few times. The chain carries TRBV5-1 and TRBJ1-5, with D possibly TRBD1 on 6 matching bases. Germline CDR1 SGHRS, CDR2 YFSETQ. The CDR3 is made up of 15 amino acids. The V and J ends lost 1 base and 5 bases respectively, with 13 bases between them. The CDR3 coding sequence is TGCGCCAGCAGCTTGTTGGGGGCTACCGATCAGCCCCAGCATTTT. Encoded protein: CASSLLGATDQPQHF.

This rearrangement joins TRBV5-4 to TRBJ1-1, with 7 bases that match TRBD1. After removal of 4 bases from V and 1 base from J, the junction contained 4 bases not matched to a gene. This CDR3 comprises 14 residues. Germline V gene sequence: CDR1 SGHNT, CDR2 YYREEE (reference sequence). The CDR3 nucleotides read TGTGCCAGCAGCCCGGACAGGAGGAACACTGAAGCTTTCTTT. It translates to CASSPDRRNTEAFF.

This chain's CDR3 is CASSLQGRYEKLFF. The CDR3 DNA reads TGCGCCAGCAGCCTACAGGGGAGGTATGAAAAACTGTTTTTT. The chain couples TRBV5-1 to TRBJ1-4; TRBD1 matches 7 bases. Germline V CDR1 and CDR2: SGHRS, YFSETQ. This CDR3 is built from 14 residues. The J segment lost 6 bases and the V segment lost 4 bases, leaving 6 bases of the junction unmatched. Using reference TRBV5-1 and TRBJ1-4 for the parts outside the CDR3, the full variable domain is KAGVTQTPRYLIKTRGQQVTLSCSPISGHRSVSWYQQTPGQGLQFLFEYFSETQRNKGNFPGRFSGRQFSNSRSEMNVSTLELGDSALYLCASSLQGRYEKLFFGSGTQLSVL.

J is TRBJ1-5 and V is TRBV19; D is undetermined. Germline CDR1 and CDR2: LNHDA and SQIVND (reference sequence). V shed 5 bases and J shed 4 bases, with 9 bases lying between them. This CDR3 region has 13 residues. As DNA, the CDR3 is TGTGCCAGTAGTTCCTTCAGGAATCAGCCCCAGCATTTT. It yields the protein CASSSFRNQPQHF.

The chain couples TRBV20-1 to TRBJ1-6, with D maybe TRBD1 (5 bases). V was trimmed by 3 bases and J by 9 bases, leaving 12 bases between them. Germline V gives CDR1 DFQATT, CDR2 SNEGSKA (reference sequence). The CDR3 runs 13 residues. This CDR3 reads CSASVQGASPLHF. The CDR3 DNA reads TGCAGTGCTAGTGTCCAGGGTGCTTCACCCCTCCACTTT.

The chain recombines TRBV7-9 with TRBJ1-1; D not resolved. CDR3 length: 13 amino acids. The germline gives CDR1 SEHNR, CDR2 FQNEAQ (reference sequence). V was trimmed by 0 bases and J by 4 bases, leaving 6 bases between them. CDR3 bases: TGTGCCAGCAGCTTAGCAGTTAGCACTGAAGCTTTCTTT. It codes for CASSLAVSTEAFF. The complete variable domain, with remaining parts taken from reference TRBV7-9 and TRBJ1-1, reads DTGVSQNPRHKITKRGQNVTFRCDPISEHNRLYWYRQTLGQGPEFLTYFQNEAQLEKSRLLSDRFSAERPKGSFSTLEIQRTEQGDSAMYLCASSLAVSTEAFFGQGTRLTVV.

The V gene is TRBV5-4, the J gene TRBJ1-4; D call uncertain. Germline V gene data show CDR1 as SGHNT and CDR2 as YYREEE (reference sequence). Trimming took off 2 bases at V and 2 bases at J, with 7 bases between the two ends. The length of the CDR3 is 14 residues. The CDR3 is CASSFSQTNEKLFF. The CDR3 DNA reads TGTGCCAGCAGCTTTTCGCAGACTAATGAAAAACTGTTTTTT.

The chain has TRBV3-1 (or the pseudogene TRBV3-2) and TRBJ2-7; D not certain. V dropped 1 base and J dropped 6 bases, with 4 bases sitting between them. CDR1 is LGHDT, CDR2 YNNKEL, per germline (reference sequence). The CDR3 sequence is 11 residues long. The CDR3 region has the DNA TGTGCCAGCAGCCAAGTATCCGAGCAGTACTTC. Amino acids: CASSQVSEQYF.

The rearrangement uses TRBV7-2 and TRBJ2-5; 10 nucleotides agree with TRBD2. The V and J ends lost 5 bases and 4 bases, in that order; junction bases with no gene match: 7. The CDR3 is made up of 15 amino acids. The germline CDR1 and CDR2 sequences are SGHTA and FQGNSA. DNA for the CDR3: TGTGCCAGCAGCCGTACTAGCGGGGCTGGAGAGACCCAGTACTTC. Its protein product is CASSRTSGAGETQYF. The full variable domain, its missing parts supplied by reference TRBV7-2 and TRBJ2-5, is GAGVSQSPSNKVTEKGKDVELRCDPISGHTALYWYRQSLGQGLEFLIYFQGNSAPDKSGLPSDRFSAERTGGSVSTLTIQRTQQEDSAVYLCASSRTSGAGETQYFGPGTRLLVL.

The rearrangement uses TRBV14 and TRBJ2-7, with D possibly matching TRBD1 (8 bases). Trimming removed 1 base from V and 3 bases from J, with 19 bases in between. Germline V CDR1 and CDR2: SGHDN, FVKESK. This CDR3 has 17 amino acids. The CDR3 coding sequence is TGTGCCAGCAGCCAAGGATGGGGTACAGGGGGGGTCTACGAGCAGTACTTC. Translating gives CASSQGWGTGGVYEQYF.

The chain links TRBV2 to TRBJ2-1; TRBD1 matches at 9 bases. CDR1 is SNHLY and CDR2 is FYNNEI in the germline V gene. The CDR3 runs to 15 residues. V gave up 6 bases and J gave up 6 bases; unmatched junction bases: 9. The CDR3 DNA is TGTGCCAGCAGACTCACGGGACAGGGTTTCAATGAGCAGTTCTTC. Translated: CASRLTGQGFNEQFF. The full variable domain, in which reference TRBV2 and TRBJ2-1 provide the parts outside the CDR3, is EPEVTQTPSHQVTQMGQEVILRCVPISNHLYFYWYRQILGQKVEFLVSFYNNEISEKSEIFDDQFSVERPDGSNFTLKIRSTKLEDSAMYFCASRLTGQGFNEQFFGPGTRLTVL.

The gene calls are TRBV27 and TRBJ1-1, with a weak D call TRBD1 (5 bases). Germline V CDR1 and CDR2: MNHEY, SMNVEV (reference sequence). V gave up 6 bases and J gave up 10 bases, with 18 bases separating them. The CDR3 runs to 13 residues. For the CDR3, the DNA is TGTGCCAGCAGACCTGGACCCAGGACACCAGCTTTCTTT. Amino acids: CASRPGPRTPAFF.

CDR3 in amino acids: CASSLNLRVGVYTIYF. The CDR3 DNA follows: TGTGCCAGCAGCTTGAACTTACGGGTCGGCGTGTACACCATATATTTT. The rearrangement joins TRBV7-9 to TRBJ1-3; no clear D gene. This CDR3 contains 16 residues. Germline CDR1 is SEHNR and CDR2 is FQNEAQ (reference sequence). V was trimmed by 3 bases and J by 8 bases, leaving 20 bases between them.

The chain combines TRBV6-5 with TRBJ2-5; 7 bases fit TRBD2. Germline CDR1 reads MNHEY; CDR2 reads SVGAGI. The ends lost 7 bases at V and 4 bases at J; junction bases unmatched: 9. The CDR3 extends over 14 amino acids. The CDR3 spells CASTRLSGAETQYF. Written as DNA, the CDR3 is TGTGCCAGCACTAGGCTGAGCGGGGCAGAGACCCAGTACTTC.

The CDR3 loop is CSVRPTTEAEKLFF. CDR3 DNA sequence: TGCAGCGTTCGCCCGACCACTGAGGCGGAAAAACTGTTTTTT. The chain couples TRBV29-1 to TRBJ1-4, with unresolved D. The CDR3 contains 14 residues. The germline gives CDR1 SQVTM, CDR2 ANQGSEA. Trimming pared 5 bases from V and 8 bases from J, leaving 18 bases between.

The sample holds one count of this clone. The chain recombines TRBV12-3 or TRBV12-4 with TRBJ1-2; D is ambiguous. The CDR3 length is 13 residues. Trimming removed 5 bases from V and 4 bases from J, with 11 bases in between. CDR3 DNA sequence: TGTGCCAGCAGTCCGACACAATTCTATGGCTACACCTTC. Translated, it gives CASSPTQFYGYTF.

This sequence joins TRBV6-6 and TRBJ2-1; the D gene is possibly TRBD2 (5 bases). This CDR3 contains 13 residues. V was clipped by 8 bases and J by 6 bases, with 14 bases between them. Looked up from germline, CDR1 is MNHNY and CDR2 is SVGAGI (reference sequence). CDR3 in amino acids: CASGLLGGNEQFF. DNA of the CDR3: TGTGCCAGCGGTCTACTAGGCGGCAATGAGCAGTTCTTC.

This CDR3 reads CASSPGDTRGYTF. The CDR3 DNA reads TGCGCCAGCAGTCCAGGGGATACGCGTGGCTACACCTTC. The rearrangement joins TRBV10-1 to TRBJ1-2, with D possibly being TRBD1 (6 bases). Germline loops: CDR1 WNHNN, CDR2 SYGVQD (reference sequence). V lost 5 bases to trimming and J lost 7 bases, with 14 bases between them. CDR3 length equals 13 residues.

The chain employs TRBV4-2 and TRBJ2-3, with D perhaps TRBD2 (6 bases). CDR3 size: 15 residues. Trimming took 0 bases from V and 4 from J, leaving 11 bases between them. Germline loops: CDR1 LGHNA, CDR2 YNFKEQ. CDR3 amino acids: CASSQEWRDADTQYF. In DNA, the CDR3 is TGTGCCAGCAGCCAAGAGTGGCGGGACGCAGATACGCAGTATTTT.

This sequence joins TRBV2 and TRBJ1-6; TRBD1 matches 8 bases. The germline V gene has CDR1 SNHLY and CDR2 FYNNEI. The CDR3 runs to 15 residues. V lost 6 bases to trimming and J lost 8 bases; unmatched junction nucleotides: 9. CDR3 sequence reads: CASRARTGGDSPLHF. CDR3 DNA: TGTGCCAGCAGGGCGAGAACAGGGGGAGATTCACCCCTCCACTTT.

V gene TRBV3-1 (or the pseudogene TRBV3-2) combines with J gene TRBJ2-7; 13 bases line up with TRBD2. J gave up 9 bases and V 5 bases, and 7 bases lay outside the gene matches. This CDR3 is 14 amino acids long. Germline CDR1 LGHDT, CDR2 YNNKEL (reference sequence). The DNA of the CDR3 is TGTGCCAGCAGCGCGGGACTAGCGGGGCGGTGGCAGTACTTC. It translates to CASSAGLAGRWQYF.

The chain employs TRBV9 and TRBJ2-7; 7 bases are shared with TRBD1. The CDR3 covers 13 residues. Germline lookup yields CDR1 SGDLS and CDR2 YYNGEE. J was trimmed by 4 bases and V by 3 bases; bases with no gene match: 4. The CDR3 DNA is TGTGCCAGCAGCGGACTACAGGGGTACGAGCAGTACTTC. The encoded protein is CASSGLQGYEQYF.

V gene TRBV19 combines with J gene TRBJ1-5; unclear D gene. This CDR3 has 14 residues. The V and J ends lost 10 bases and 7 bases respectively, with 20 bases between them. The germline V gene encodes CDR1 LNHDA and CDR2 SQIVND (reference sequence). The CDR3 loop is CATQVSAGEQPQHF. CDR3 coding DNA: TGTGCCACCCAGGTGAGCGCGGGAGAGCAGCCCCAGCATTTT. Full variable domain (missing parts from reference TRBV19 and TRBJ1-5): DGGITQSPKYLFRKEGQNVTLSCEQNLNHDAMYWYRQDPGQGLRLIYYSQIVNDFQKGDIAEGYSVSREKKESFPLTVTSAQKNPTAFYLCATQVSAGEQPQHFGDGTRLSIL.

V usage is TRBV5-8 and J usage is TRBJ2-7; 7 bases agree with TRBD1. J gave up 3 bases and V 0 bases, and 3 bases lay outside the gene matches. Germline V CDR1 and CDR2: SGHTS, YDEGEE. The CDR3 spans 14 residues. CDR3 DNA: TGTGCCAGCAGCTTGGGACAGGGCGTCTACGAGCAGTACTTC. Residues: CASSLGQGVYEQYF.